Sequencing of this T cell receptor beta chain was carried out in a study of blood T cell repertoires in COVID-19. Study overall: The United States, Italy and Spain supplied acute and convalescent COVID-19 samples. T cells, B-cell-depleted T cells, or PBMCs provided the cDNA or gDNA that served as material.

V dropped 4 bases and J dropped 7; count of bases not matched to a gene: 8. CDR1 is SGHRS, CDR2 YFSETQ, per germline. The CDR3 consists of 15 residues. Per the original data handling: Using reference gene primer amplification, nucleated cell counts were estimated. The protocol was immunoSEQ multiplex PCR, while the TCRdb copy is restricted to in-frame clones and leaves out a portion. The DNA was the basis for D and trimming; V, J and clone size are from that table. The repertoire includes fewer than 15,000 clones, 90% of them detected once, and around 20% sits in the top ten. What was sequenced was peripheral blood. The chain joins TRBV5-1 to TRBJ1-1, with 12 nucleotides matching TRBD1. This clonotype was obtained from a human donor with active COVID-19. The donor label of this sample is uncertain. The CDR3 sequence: CASSSRGQGAFEAFF. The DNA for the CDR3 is TGCGCCAGCAGCAGTCGGGGACAGGGGGCATTTGAAGCTTTCTTT.